The source of this T cell receptor (beta chain) is a study of cytomegalovirus exposure and HLA in healthy donors. CDR1 and CDR2 from the germline V gene are MDHEN and SYDVKM. The J segment lost 6 bases and the V segment lost 4 bases, leaving 12 bases of the junction unmatched. The CDR3 has 16 residues. Generated by immunoSEQ multiplex PCR, the TCRdb table keeps only in-frame clones and is missing some. This sample has around 260,000 clones; roughly 91% occur once, and the top ten carry approximately 3.1%. This receptor was taken from a woman aged 25 to 39 in good health and CMV-seronegative. This sequence joins TRBV28 and TRBJ1-2; 9 nucleotides match TRBD1. The sequenced sample consisted of PBMCs. The CDR3 protein is CASSSPGQGRLDGYTF. The CDR3 nucleotides read TGTGCCAGCAGTTCTCCGGGACAGGGAAGGCTCGATGGCTACACCTTC.